The 17 T cell receptor beta chains below all came from one sample that was sequenced in a study of cytomegalovirus exposure and HLA in healthy donors (dated by TCRdb to 2017 to 2019). Library construction relied on the immunoSEQ multiplex PCR assay. Held by TCRdb, this immuneACCESS table contains in-frame sequences only and omits some clones. Under half of the omission traces to an unresolved V gene where checked; the cause of the rest is unknown. The sample table lists roughly 65,000 clones, just under 95% of them with a count of one. The ten top clones hold around 4.5% of the sample. Sequenced: PBMCs. The source is a man younger than 35 in good health and CMV-seropositive.

The chain recombines TRBV11-2 with TRBJ1-1, with a tentative D call TRBD1 (6 bases). V lost 5 bases and J 5 bases, leaving 18 bases between the germline ends. From germline, CDR1 is SGHAT and CDR2 FQNNGV. The CDR3 contains 15 residues. Written as DNA, the CDR3 is TGTGCCAGCAGCCTCATTACAGGGAGAGAGACTGAAGCTTTCTTT. Protein: CASSLITGRETEAFF. Filled out from reference TRBV11-2 and TRBJ1-1, the complete variable domain reads EAGVAQSPRYKIIEKRQSVAFWCNPISGHATLYWYQQILGQGPKLLIQFQNNGVVDDSQLPKDRFSAERLKGVDSTLKIQPAKLEDSAVYLCASSLITGRETEAFFGQGTRLTVV.

The chain has TRBV10-3 and TRBJ2-7; 9 bases agree with TRBD2. Trimming at V came to 4 bases and at J to 6 bases, leaving 10 bases not matched to a gene. The CDR3 is made up of 15 amino acids. Germline lookup yields CDR1 ENHRY and CDR2 SYGVKD. The CDR3 loop is CAISGSGRGSFEQYF. The DNA of the CDR3 is TGTGCCATCAGTGGTAGCGGGAGAGGTAGCTTCGAGCAGTACTTC.

V usage is TRBV5-4 and J usage is TRBJ2-7, with a possible D match to TRBD2 (7 bases). The germline V gene encodes CDR1 SGHNT and CDR2 YYREEE (reference sequence). CDR3 length equals 14 residues. The V end lost 3 bases, the J end lost 1 base, and 11 bases lay between the germline ends. This CDR3 is CASSSGGPSYEQYF. The CDR3 coding sequence is TGTGCCAGCAGCTCGGGGGGCCCTTCCTACGAGCAGTACTTC.

This chain uses TRBV27 with TRBJ1-6; D remains ambiguous. Germline assignment: CDR1 MNHEY and CDR2 SMNVEV (reference sequence). The CDR3 runs 15 residues. Trimming removed 3 bases from V and 9 bases from J, with 15 bases in between. The CDR3 sequence is CASSFVVAGSSPLHF. In DNA form, the CDR3 reads TGTGCCAGCAGTTTCGTGGTGGCCGGGTCTTCACCCCTCCACTTT.

The chain joins TRBV5-1 to TRBJ1-1; D unclear. This CDR3 is 15 amino acids long. The germline CDR1 and CDR2 sequences are SGHRS and YFSETQ. Trimming cost V 4 bases and J 6 bases, with 19 bases left between them. The CDR3 nucleotides are TGCGCCAGCAGCCCGGAAACCGACCAGCGGGCTGAAGCTTTCTTT. As protein: CASSPETDQRAEAFF.

This clone was counted once. The V and J genes are TRBV28 and TRBJ2-5; no clear D gene. V was pared by 10 bases and J by 0 bases, with 9 bases between. From germline, CDR1 is MDHEN and CDR2 SYDVKM. The CDR3 totals 12 residues. This CDR3 reads CATRLYQETQYF. Here the CDR3 DNA reads TGTGCCACTCGTTTATACCAAGAGACCCAGTACTTC.

This chain joins TRBV2 and TRBJ2-3; possibly TRBD2 for D (6 bases). Trimming pared 6 bases from V and 2 bases from J, leaving 15 bases between. The CDR3 has 15 residues. Per germline, CDR1 SNHLY and CDR2 FYNNEI. The CDR3 is CASSPGRWYTDTQYF. The CDR3 nucleotides read TGTGCCAGCAGCCCGGGGAGGTGGTACACAGATACGCAGTATTTT.

This chain connects TRBV5-4 to TRBJ2-3; no clear D. Germline V gives CDR1 SGHNT, CDR2 YYREEE (reference sequence). V lost 2 bases to trimming and J lost 4 bases, with 14 bases between them. CDR3 size: 15 residues. The CDR3 region is CASSFLASDADTQYF. Written as DNA, the CDR3 is TGTGCCAGCAGCTTTTTAGCTAGTGACGCAGATACGCAGTATTTT.

V gene TRBV27 combines with J gene TRBJ2-2; the D is unclear. The germline V and J ends were trimmed by 6 bases and 6 bases, with 8 bases remaining between them. This CDR3 contains 12 residues. Germline lookup yields CDR1 MNHEY and CDR2 SMNVEV (reference sequence). Here the CDR3 DNA reads TGTGCCAGCAGCCAAAATGCCGGGGAGCTGTTTTTT. Translating gives CASSQNAGELFF.

V is TRBV13 and J is TRBJ1-2; 11 nucleotides line up with TRBD1. V lost 5 bases to trimming and J lost 7 bases; unmatched junction nucleotides: 9. Germline assignment: CDR1 PRHDT and CDR2 FYEKMQ (reference sequence). This CDR3 is built from 15 residues. The CDR3 region is CASSPDRGRIGGYTF. CDR3 coding DNA: TGTGCCAGCAGCCCGGACAGGGGGCGCATCGGTGGCTACACCTTC.

This clone occurred once. The V and J genes are TRBV7-9 and TRBJ2-2; 11 bases are a match to TRBD2. CDR1 and CDR2 (germline): SEHNR, FQNEAQ (reference sequence). Trimming removed 5 bases from V and 6 bases from J; junction bases left unmatched: 5. This CDR3 is built from 15 residues. The CDR3 nucleotides are TGTGCCAGCAGCAAACTAGCGGGGGCCTCCGGGGAGCTGTTTTTT. This sequence encodes CASSKLAGASGELFF.

This clone was detected once. The rearrangement links TRBV7-9 to TRBJ2-1, with D possibly being TRBD2 (6 bases). The V gene's germline CDR1 is SEHNR and CDR2 FQNEAQ (reference sequence). CDR3 length: 16 amino acids. V dropped 4 bases and J dropped 7 bases, with 20 bases sitting between them. Here the CDR3 reads CASSSPGDSTWNEQFF. CDR3 bases: TGTGCCAGCAGCTCCCCCGGGGACTCGACGTGGAATGAGCAGTTCTTC. Combining the CDR3 with reference TRBV7-9 and TRBJ2-1 gives the whole variable domain DTGVSQNPRHKITKRGQNVTFRCDPISEHNRLYWYRQTLGQGPEFLTYFQNEAQLEKSRLLSDRFSAERPKGSFSTLEIQRTEQGDSAMYLCASSSPGDSTWNEQFFGPGTRLTVL.

V is TRBV19 and J is TRBJ2-1, with 7 nucleotides matching TRBD2. After removal of 4 bases from V and 4 bases from J, the junction contained 4 bases not matched to a gene. Germline V CDR1 and CDR2: LNHDA, SQIVND (reference sequence). The CDR3 is 14 amino acids. This chain's CDR3 is CASSTGTTYNEQFF. The CDR3, as DNA: TGTGCCAGTAGTACGGGGACTACGTACAATGAGCAGTTCTTC.

The chain carries TRBV4-1 and TRBJ2-7, with D maybe TRBD1 (6 bases). The CDR3 has 16 amino acids. The V gene's germline CDR1 is MGHRA and CDR2 YSYEKL. Between the trimmed V and J ends, which lost 0 bases and 0 bases, there was a span of 12 bases. This CDR3 reads CASSQDDRSSSYEQYF. CDR3 bases: TGCGCCAGCAGCCAAGATGACAGGAGCTCCTCCTACGAGCAGTACTTC.

This clone occurred once. The V call is TRBV6-5, the J call TRBJ1-5, with D possibly TRBD1 on 6 matching bases. The CDR3 contains 14 residues. Trimming took 2 bases from V and 5 from J, leaving 10 bases between them. Germline CDR1 MNHEY, CDR2 SVGAGI. The CDR3 reads CASSYRPGDQPQHF. The CDR3 DNA follows: TGTGCCAGCAGTTACAGGCCAGGGGATCAGCCCCAGCATTTT.

This chain links TRBV4-1 with TRBJ1-2; possibly TRBD1 for D (6 bases). Per the germline V gene, CDR1 is MGHRA and CDR2 is YSYEKL. Trimming cost V 4 bases and J 0 bases, with 12 bases left between them. This CDR3 has 15 amino acids. The CDR3 nucleotides read TGCGCCAGCAGCCTAACGACAGGCGCTAACTATGGCTACACCTTC. Its translation: CASSLTTGANYGYTF.

This chain links TRBV10-3 with TRBJ2-4, with TRBD1 identical over 7 bases. V was pared by 6 bases and J by 8 bases, with 1 base of the junction left unmatched. The CDR3 extends over 11 amino acids. CDR1 ENHRY and CDR2 SYGVKD come from the germline V gene. CDR3 residues: CAIRDRYIQYF. CDR3 bases: TGTGCCATCAGGGACAGGTACATTCAGTACTTC.